The 28 T cell receptor beta chains below all came from one sample that was sequenced in a study of molecular identifiers for immune sequencing clone quantification. TCRdb analysed the PCR reads with MiXCR anew, one entry per CDR3 protein. The sample has hundreds of thousands of distinct CDR3 sequences, approximately 24% seen once; the top ten hold 0.7% to 0.95%. Sequencing was performed on naive CD8+ T cells from blood, with Jurkat cell RNA spiked in. Documented subset: FACS-sorted CD8+CD4-CCR7+CD45RA+ naive T cells. These receptors originate from a human donor in good health. Some libraries in this study had Jurkat cell RNA spiked in.

Points on this clonotype: One junction end does not reproduce the germline sequence, and a read error may be involved. The chain has TRBV5-8 and TRBJ2-6; no clear D. Germline V gene sequence: CDR1 SGHTS, CDR2 YDEGEE. The CDR3 contains 17 residues. The CDR3 DNA reads as TGTGTCAGCAGCTTGGATGAAAGTGACTCTGGGGCCAACGTCCTGACTTTC. Its translation: CVSSLDESDSGANVLTF.

The chain joins TRBV19 to TRBJ2-3; D gene unclear. The length of the CDR3 is 15 residues. In germline, CDR1 is LNHDA, CDR2 SQIVND (reference sequence). The V gene lost 5 bases and the J gene lost 1 base, with 13 bases spanning the gap. CDR3 region: CASSSLAAGTDTQYF. DNA for the CDR3: TGTGCCAGTAGTTCCTTAGCCGCGGGCACAGATACGCAGTATTTT.

This clonotype has only a few counts. The chain couples TRBV7-3 to TRBJ2-1; 10 nucleotides align to TRBD2. The ends lost 2 bases at V and 7 bases at J; junction bases unmatched: 5. CDR1 is SGHTA and CDR2 is FQGTGA in the germline V gene. The CDR3 totals 15 residues. The CDR3 loop reads CASSLLAGEMNEQFF. The CDR3 DNA reads as TGTGCCAGCAGCTTACTAGCGGGAGAGATGAATGAGCAGTTCTTC. The variable domain in full, completed from reference TRBV7-3 and TRBJ2-1, reads GAGVSQTPSNKVTEKGKYVELRCDPISGHTALYWYRQSLGQGPEFLIYFQGTGAADDSGLPNDRFFAVRPEGSVSTLKIQRTERGDSAVYLCASSLLAGEMNEQFFGPGTRLTVL.

CDR3 in amino acids: CSARRSSHFQETQYF. CDR3 sequence (DNA): TGCAGTGCTAGGAGGTCTAGCCACTTCCAAGAGACCCAGTACTTC. The chain combines TRBV20-1 with TRBJ2-5, with a possible D match to TRBD2 (5 bases). Looked up from germline, CDR1 is DFQATT and CDR2 is SNEGSKA (reference sequence). The CDR3 contains 15 residues. V was shortened by 3 bases and J by 1 base, with 15 bases between the two germline ends.

The V gene is TRBV5-1, the J gene TRBJ2-5; 8 positions match TRBD2. From germline, CDR1 is SGHRS and CDR2 YFSETQ. Unmatched junction bases numbered 6, after V lost 0 bases and J lost 5 bases. The CDR3 extends over 15 amino acids. The CDR3 spells CASSLGRGGWETQYF. Written as DNA, the CDR3 is TGCGCCAGCAGCTTGGGTCGGGGGGGCTGGGAGACCCAGTACTTC. The full variable domain, with the rest looked up from reference TRBV5-1 and TRBJ2-5, is KAGVTQTPRYLIKTRGQQVTLSCSPISGHRSVSWYQQTPGQGLQFLFEYFSETQRNKGNFPGRFSGRQFSNSRSEMNVSTLELGDSALYLCASSLGRGGWETQYFGPGTRLLVL.

This clonotype has more than one count but fewer than ten. The V and J genes are TRBV4-3 and TRBJ2-7; 8 bases align to TRBD1. There are 16 residues in the CDR3. V shed 0 bases and J 2 bases; nucleotides not matched to a gene: 6. The V gene's germline CDR1 is LGHNA and CDR2 YSLEER. The CDR3 coding sequence is TGCGCCAGCAGCCAAGAGGAGGGACAGGAGACCTACGAGCAGTACTTC. It is translated as CASSQEEGQETYEQYF.

There are a few counts of this clonotype. The chain links TRBV27 to TRBJ1-2; no clear D. Deletions cut 5 bases from V and 4 bases from J, with 20 bases between. The CDR3 is 16 residues long. Looked up from germline, CDR1 is MNHEY and CDR2 is SMNVEV (reference sequence). CDR3 sequence: CASSPEVGNNGYGYTF. In nucleotides, the CDR3 is TGTGCCAGCAGTCCCGAGGTAGGGAATAACGGCTATGGCTACACCTTC.

At least ten counts were recorded for this clonotype. The chain recombines TRBV4-3 with TRBJ2-7, with 8 bases identical to TRBD1. The CDR3 sequence is 16 residues long. J was trimmed by 3 bases and V by 1 base; bases with no gene match: 8. From germline, CDR1 is LGHNA and CDR2 YSLEER. The CDR3 spells CASSQAWTGFGYEQYF. CDR3 sequence (DNA): TGCGCCAGCAGCCAAGCCTGGACAGGGTTTGGCTACGAGCAGTACTTC.

Of note for this clonotype: A read error may explain this, as a much larger clone is one base away. The chain recombines TRBV27 with TRBJ2-6; the D call may be TRBD1 or TRBD2 (7 bases each). Germline CDR1 is MNHEY and CDR2 is SMNVEV (reference sequence). CDR3 length: 16 amino acids. CDR3 nucleotides: TGTGCCAGCAGTTGGGAGGGGGCGTCGGGGGCCAACGTCCCGACTTTC. Translated, it gives CASSWEGASGANVPTF.

The chain employs TRBV5-5 and TRBJ1-5, with 11 bases fitting TRBD1. The CDR3 sequence is 15 residues long. The V segment lost 4 bases and the J segment 5 bases; nucleotides outside the gene matches: 5. From germline, CDR1 is SGHKS and CDR2 YYEKEE (reference sequence). CDR3 residues: CASSRSGQGDQPQHF. The CDR3 region has the DNA TGTGCCAGCAGCCGCTCGGGACAGGGGGATCAGCCCCAGCATTTT.

A few counts support this clonotype. V usage is TRBV19 and J usage is TRBJ2-7; 8 bases align to TRBD1. The CDR3 is 14 residues long. The ends lost 3 bases at V and 6 bases at J; junction bases unmatched: 7. Germline-derived CDR1 and CDR2 are LNHDA and SQIVND (reference sequence). The CDR3 loop reads CASSILGQGPEQYF. As DNA, the CDR3 is TGTGCCAGTAGTATCCTAGGACAGGGTCCCGAGCAGTACTTC.

As to this clonotype: A much larger clone lies a single base off, so this may be a read error. CDR3 bases: TGTGCCAGCAGTTACCGGGACGAATTGTCAGGTACGCAGTATTTT. It translates to CASSYRDELSGTQYF. V and J are TRBV12-3 or TRBV12-4 and TRBJ2-3; D is tentatively TRBD1 or TRBD2 (5 bases each). This CDR3 has 15 residues. Trimming removed 4 bases at V and 8 bases at J, with 19 bases between.

CDR3: CASSYSVGTGGNEQFF. The CDR3 region has the DNA TGTGCCAGCAGTTACTCGGTCGGGACAGGGGGCAATGAGCAGTTCTTC. The chain has TRBV6-5 and TRBJ2-1, with 11 bases fitting TRBD1. This CDR3 has 16 amino acids. CDR1 is MNHEY and CDR2 is SVGAGI in the germline V gene. V was pared by 0 bases and J by 6 bases, with 4 bases of the junction left unmatched.

Many counts were recorded for this clonotype. This chain links TRBV7-9 with TRBJ2-3; D may be TRBD2 (5 bases). The CDR3 consists of 15 residues. Trimming left V 5 bases short and J 4 bases short, with 16 bases between. Per the germline V gene, CDR1 is SEHNR and CDR2 is FQNEAQ (reference sequence). The CDR3 reads CASSTFLGNADTQYF. CDR3 DNA: TGTGCCAGCAGCACGTTTCTCGGGAACGCAGATACGCAGTATTTT.

V usage is TRBV6-2 or TRBV6-3 and J usage is TRBJ2-7; 9 bases map to TRBD2. The germline gives CDR1 MNHEY, CDR2 SVGEGT. This CDR3 is built from 15 residues. V dropped 7 bases and J dropped 3; count of bases not matched to a gene: 10. CDR3 DNA: TGTGCCAGCAAACCGACTAGCGGAGGATACTACGAGCAGTACTTC. Its translation: CASKPTSGGYYEQYF.

This clonotype was found a few times. This chain uses TRBV13 with TRBJ2-1; D is ambiguous. The CDR3 runs 11 residues. The V and J ends lost 6 bases and 9 bases respectively, with 9 bases between them. Per the germline V gene, CDR1 is PRHDT and CDR2 is FYEKMQ (reference sequence). CDR3 in amino acids: CASRVLGEQFF. The CDR3 DNA is TGTGCCAGCAGGGTGTTGGGTGAGCAGTTCTTC.

Concerning this clonotype itself: A read error may be the cause here, since a much bigger clone is one base away. Because the CDR3's place on the DNA is in doubt, the DNA is left out and the CDR3 is given as listed by TCRdb. The chain uses TRBV20-1 and TRBJ1-1; the D call TRBD1 from the table was never checked on the DNA. CDR1 is DFQATT and CDR2 is SNEGSKA in the germline V gene (reference sequence). The CDR3 region is 15 residues in length, termini included. This chain's CDR3 is CSARDRVGPGTEASF.

J is TRBJ2-7 and V is TRBV21-1; the table names TRBD1, a call not compared with the DNA. TRBV21-1 is flagged as a pseudogene. The CDR3 loop spans 16 amino acids. DNA of the CDR3: TGTGCCAGCAGCAGAGAGCGGGGACAGACCAACTACGAGCAGTACTTC. Protein: CASSRERGQTNYEQYF.

This clonotype appeared a few times. The CDR3 DNA follows: TGTGCCAGCAGTTTTGCCACGGTTGAGGGCACCGGGGAGCTGTTTTTT. This encodes CASSFATVEGTGELFF. V usage is TRBV27 and J usage is TRBJ2-2; a weak D match, TRBD2 (5 bases). Per the germline V gene, CDR1 is MNHEY and CDR2 is SMNVEV (reference sequence). The CDR3 consists of 16 residues. With 3 bases removed from V and 4 bases from J, the gap between germline ends came to 15 bases.

About this clonotype itself: The junction differs from germline at one of its ends, possibly a read error. J is TRBJ2-5 and V is TRBV12-5; tentatively, D is TRBD2 (6 bases). Germline CDR1 is LGHNT and CDR2 is FRNRAP. CDR3 size: 12 residues. The CDR3, as DNA: TGTGCTAGTGGTTTGGCCACAAAGCGGACTACCTTC. Encoded protein: CASGLATKRTTF.

The chain couples TRBV30 to TRBJ2-7; maybe TRBD2 (6 bases). The germline V gene has CDR1 GTSNPN and CDR2 SVGIG (reference sequence). V lost 0 bases, J lost 4 bases, and 10 bases lay in between. The CDR3 has 13 amino acids. The CDR3 nucleotides read TGTGCCTGGAGTGTATCGGCGGGATACGAGCAGTACTTC. Protein sequence: CAWSVSAGYEQYF. Based on the CDR3 plus reference TRBV30 and TRBJ2-7, the full variable domain is SQTIHQWPATLVQPVGSPLSLECTVEGTSNPNLYWYRQAAGRGLQLLFYSVGIGQISSEVPQNLSASRPQDRQFILSSKKLLLSDSGFYLCAWSVSAGYEQYFGPGTRLTVT.

This clonotype was detected a few times. The chain couples TRBV3-1 to TRBJ2-3; the D gene could be TRBD1 or TRBD2 (5 bases each). The germline gives CDR1 LGHDT, CDR2 YNNKEL (reference sequence). V gave up 2 bases and J gave up 0 bases, with 9 bases separating them. The CDR3 spans 15 residues. CDR3: CASSQWDQSTDTQYF. The CDR3 DNA is TGTGCCAGCAGCCAATGGGACCAGAGCACAGATACGCAGTATTTT.

The V gene is TRBV5-1, the J gene TRBJ2-1; D gene unclear. This CDR3 comprises 15 residues. Germline CDR1 is SGHRS and CDR2 is YFSETQ. Deletions cut 0 bases from V and 3 bases from J, with 10 bases between. The CDR3 sequence is CASSLGSGNYNEQFF. Here the CDR3 DNA reads TGCGCCAGCAGCTTGGGAAGTGGGAACTACAATGAGCAGTTCTTC.

This clonotype came up many times. The chain employs TRBV29-1 and TRBJ1-1; D unclear. V was trimmed by 6 bases and J by 8 bases, leaving 13 bases between them. This CDR3 has 11 residues. CDR1 and CDR2 from the germline V gene are SQVTM and ANQGSEA. As DNA, the CDR3 is TGCAGCGTCCTCTCGGAGCTAGAAGCTTTCTTT. Protein: CSVLSELEAFF.

Comments on this clonotype: A much larger clone lies one base from this, so it may be a read error. The chain has TRBV27 and TRBJ2-7; possible D gene TRBD2, 6 bases. The germline V gene encodes CDR1 MNHEY and CDR2 SMNVEV (reference sequence). This CDR3 is 15 amino acids long. The germline V and J ends were trimmed by 4 bases and 5 bases, with 18 bases remaining between them. The CDR3 DNA sequence: TGTGCCAGCAGTTACGTTCATGGGGGGATGAACGAGCAGTACTTC. Encoded protein: CASSYVHGGMNEQYF.

This clonotype has only a few counts. The V gene is TRBV6-5, the J gene TRBJ2-1; D uncertain. The germline V and J ends were trimmed by 0 bases and 8 bases, with 11 bases remaining between them. CDR1 and CDR2 (germline): MNHEY, SVGAGI. The length of the CDR3 is 14 residues. DNA of the CDR3: TGTGCCAGCAGTTACTCGATATTTGGTCATGAGCAGTTCTTC. Translated, it gives CASSYSIFGHEQFF.

This chain joins TRBV11-2 and TRBJ2-2; D is possibly TRBD2 (6 bases). V lost 5 bases and J lost 4, with 11 bases in between. The CDR3 consists of 14 residues. CDR1 is SGHAT and CDR2 is FQNNGV in the germline V gene. The CDR3 DNA follows: TGTGCCAGCAGCGCCCGGGGGTCCACCGGGGAGCTGTTTTTT. Translating it yields CASSARGSTGELFF.

This clonotype was detected ten times or more. The J gene is TRBJ2-2, the V gene TRBV29-1; the D gene is possibly TRBD1 (5 bases). Germline V gives CDR1 SQVTM, CDR2 ANQGSEA. This CDR3 is 15 amino acids long. Trimming pared 4 bases from V and 5 bases from J, leaving 17 bases between. Here the CDR3 reads CSVVLAGKFTGELFF. DNA of the CDR3: TGCAGCGTTGTCTTGGCAGGGAAGTTTACCGGGGAGCTGTTTTTT.